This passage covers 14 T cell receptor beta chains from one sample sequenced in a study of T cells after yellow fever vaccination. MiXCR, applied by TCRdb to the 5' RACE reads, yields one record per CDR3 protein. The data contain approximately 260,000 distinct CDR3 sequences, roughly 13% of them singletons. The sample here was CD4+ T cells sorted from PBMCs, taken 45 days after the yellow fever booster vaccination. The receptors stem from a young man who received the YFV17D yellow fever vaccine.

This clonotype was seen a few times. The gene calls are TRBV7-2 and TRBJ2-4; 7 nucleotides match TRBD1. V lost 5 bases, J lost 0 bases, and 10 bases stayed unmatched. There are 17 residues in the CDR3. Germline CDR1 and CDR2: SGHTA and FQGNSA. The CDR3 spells CASSLFPGQLAKNIQYF. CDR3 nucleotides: TGTGCCAGCAGCCTGTTCCCGGGACAGCTAGCCAAAAACATTCAGTACTTC.

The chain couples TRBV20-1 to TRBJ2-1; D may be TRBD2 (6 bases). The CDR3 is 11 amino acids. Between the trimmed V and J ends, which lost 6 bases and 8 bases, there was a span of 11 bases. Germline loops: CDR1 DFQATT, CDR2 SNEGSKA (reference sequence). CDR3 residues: CSAGSFYEQFF. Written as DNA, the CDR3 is TGCAGTGCCGGGAGTTTCTATGAGCAGTTCTTC.

CDR3 amino acids: CASSSLAGGLTDTQYF. The CDR3 nucleotides read TGTGCCAGCAGCTCACTAGCGGGCGGCCTCACAGATACGCAGTATTTT. This chain uses TRBV7-2 with TRBJ2-3, with 9 bases aligning to TRBD2. CDR3 length: 16 residues. The V gene end was trimmed by 4 bases and the J gene end by 2 bases; junction bases not matched to a gene: 7. CDR1 is SGHTA and CDR2 is FQGNSA in the germline V gene.

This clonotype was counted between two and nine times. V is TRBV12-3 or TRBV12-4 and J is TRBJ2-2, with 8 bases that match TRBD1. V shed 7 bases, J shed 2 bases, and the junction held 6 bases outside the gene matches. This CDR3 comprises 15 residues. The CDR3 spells CASKPGGVNTGELFF. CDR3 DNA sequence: TGTGCCAGCAAGCCAGGGGGCGTCAACACCGGGGAGCTGTTTTTT.

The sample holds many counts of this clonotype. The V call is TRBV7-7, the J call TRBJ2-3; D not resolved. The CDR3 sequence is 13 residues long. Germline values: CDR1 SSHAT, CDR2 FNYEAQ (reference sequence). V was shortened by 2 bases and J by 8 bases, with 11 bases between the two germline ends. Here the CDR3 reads CASSLSDMATQYF. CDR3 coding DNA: TGTGCCAGCAGCTTATCGGATATGGCTACGCAGTATTTT.

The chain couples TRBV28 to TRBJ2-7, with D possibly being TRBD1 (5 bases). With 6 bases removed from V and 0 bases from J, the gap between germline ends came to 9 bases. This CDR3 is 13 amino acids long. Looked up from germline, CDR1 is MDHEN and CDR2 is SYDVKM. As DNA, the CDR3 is TGTGCCAGCAGGAAGGACACCTCCTACGAGCAGTACTTC. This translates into CASRKDTSYEQYF. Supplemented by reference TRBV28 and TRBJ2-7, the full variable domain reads DVKVTQSSRYLVKRTGEKVFLECVQDMDHENMFWYRQDPGLGLRLIYFSYDVKMKEKGDIPEGYSVSREKKERFSLILESASTNQTSMYLCASRKDTSYEQYFGPGTRLTVT.

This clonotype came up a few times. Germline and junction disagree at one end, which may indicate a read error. The CDR3 reads CASNLNTGIETQYF. The CDR3 DNA reads as TGCGCCAGCAACTTGAATACAGGGATCGAGACCCAGTACTTC. The chain joins TRBV5-1 to TRBJ2-5; TRBD1 might be the D (6 bases). This CDR3 is built from 14 residues. Germline CDR1 SGHRS, CDR2 YFSETQ.

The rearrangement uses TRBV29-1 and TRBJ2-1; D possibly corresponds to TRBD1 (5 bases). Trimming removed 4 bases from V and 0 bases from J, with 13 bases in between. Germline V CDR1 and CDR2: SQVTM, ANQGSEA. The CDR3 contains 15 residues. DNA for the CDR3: TGCAGCGTTGGACACAGGTTTTCCTCCTACAATGAGCAGTTCTTC. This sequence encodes CSVGHRFSSYNEQFF.

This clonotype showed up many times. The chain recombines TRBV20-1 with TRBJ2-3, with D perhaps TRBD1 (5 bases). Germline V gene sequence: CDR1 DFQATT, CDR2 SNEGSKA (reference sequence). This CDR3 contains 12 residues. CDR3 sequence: CSARTSTDTQYF. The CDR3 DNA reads TGCAGCGCACGGACAAGCACAGATACGCAGTATTTT.

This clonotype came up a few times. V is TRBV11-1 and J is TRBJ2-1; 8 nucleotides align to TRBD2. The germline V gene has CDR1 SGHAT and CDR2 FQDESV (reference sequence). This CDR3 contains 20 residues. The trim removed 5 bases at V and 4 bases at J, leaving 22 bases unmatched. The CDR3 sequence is CASSPIRRGLVAGPYNEQFF. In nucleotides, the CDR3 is TGTGCCAGCAGCCCAATCCGGAGGGGGTTGGTAGCGGGGCCATACAATGAGCAGTTCTTC.

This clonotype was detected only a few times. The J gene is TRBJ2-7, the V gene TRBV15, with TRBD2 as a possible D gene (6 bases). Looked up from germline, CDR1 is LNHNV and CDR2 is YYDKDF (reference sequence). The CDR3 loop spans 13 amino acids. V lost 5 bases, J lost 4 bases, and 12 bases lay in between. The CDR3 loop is CATSVLGGYEQYF. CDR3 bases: TGTGCCACCAGCGTACTGGGAGGTTACGAGCAGTACTTC.

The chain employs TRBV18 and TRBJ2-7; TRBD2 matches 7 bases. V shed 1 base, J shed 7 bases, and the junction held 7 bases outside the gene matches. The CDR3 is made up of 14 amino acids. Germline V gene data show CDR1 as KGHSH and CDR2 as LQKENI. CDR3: CASSPQGLSQEQYF. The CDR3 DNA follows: TGTGCCAGCTCACCACAGGGACTATCTCAGGAGCAGTACTTC.

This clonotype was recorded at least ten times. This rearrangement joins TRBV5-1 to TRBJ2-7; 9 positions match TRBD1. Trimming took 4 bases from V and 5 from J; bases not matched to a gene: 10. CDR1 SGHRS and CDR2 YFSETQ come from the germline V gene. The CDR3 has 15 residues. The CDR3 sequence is CASSSTGTGSNEQYF. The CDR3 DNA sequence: TGCGCCAGCAGCAGCACCGGGACAGGGAGCAACGAGCAGTACTTC.

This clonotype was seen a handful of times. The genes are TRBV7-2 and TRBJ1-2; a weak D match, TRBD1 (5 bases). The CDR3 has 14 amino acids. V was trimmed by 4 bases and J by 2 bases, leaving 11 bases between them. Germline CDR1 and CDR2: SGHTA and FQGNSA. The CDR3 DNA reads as TGTGCCAGCAGCTACACGACAGAGAACTATGGCTACACCTTC. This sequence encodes CASSYTTENYGYTF.